One and the same sample provided the 21 T cell receptor beta chains below, sequenced in a study of CD8+ T cells in alopecia areata. As the sequencing template, cDNA was produced by extracting RNA and reverse transcribing it. TCRdb keeps only in-frame clones here, not all; method: immunoSEQ multiplex PCR. The sample shows around 210,000 clones, under 70% of them seen only once. The treatment was: oral pan-JAK inhibitor, 5-10 mg twice daily. The sample in question was CD4+ T cells sorted from blood, obtained at week 4, from a patient treated with tofacitinib. The receptors were gathered from a human donor with alopecia areata.

This clone was counted between two and nine times. The V and J genes are TRBV7-9 and TRBJ2-7, with D uncertain. The germline V and J ends were trimmed by 3 bases and 0 bases, with 6 bases remaining between them. The CDR3 has 13 amino acids. Germline V CDR1 and CDR2: SEHNR, FQNEAQ (reference sequence). In DNA form, the CDR3 reads TGTGCCAGCAGCTTCGAAGGCTCCTACGAGCAGTACTTC. Protein product: CASSFEGSYEQYF.

V and J are TRBV10-3 and TRBJ2-3, with 7 bases lining up with TRBD2. With 0 bases clipped from V and 6 bases from J, the junction kept 0 bases outside the gene matches. Germline values: CDR1 ENHRY, CDR2 SYGVKD. This CDR3 comprises 13 residues. CDR3 bases: TGTGCCATCAGTGAGTCGACTAGCGATACGCAGTATTTT. It specifies CAISESTSDTQYF.

The chain combines TRBV11-2 with TRBJ1-1; no clear D. The CDR3 has 16 residues. Germline lookup yields CDR1 SGHAT and CDR2 FQNNGV. V lost 1 base and J lost 0, with 12 bases in between. In nucleotides, the CDR3 is TGTGCCAGCAGCTTAGGCGGAGGGATGGTGAACACTGAAGCTTTCTTT. Protein product: CASSLGGGMVNTEAFF.

V usage is TRBV6-5 and J usage is TRBJ1-2; possible D gene TRBD1, 5 bases. V was clipped by 8 bases and J by 9 bases, with 13 bases between them. The germline CDR1 and CDR2 sequences are MNHEY and SVGAGI. This CDR3 region has 11 residues. The CDR3 spells CASGGTRSYTF. The CDR3 DNA is TGTGCCAGCGGCGGGACCAGGAGCTACACCTTC.

The V gene is TRBV13, the J gene TRBJ1-2, with 8 positions matching TRBD1. The germline CDR1 and CDR2 sequences are PRHDT and FYEKMQ (reference sequence). The CDR3 has 13 residues. Trimming took 5 bases from V and 3 from J; bases not matched to a gene: 2. The CDR3 bases are TGTGCCAGCAGCCCGGACAGGGACTATGGCTACACCTTC. Protein sequence: CASSPDRDYGYTF.

The gene calls are TRBV2 and TRBJ1-1; 10 bases are a match to TRBD1. Trimming at V came to 6 bases and at J to 10 bases, leaving 11 bases not matched to a gene. Looked up from germline, CDR1 is SNHLY and CDR2 is FYNNEI. This CDR3 contains 14 residues. CDR3 loop: CASSGPGQGQTAFF. CDR3 nucleotide sequence: TGTGCCAGCAGCGGCCCGGGACAGGGGCAAACAGCTTTCTTT.

The chain has TRBV4-2 and TRBJ1-5; TRBD1 might be the D (5 bases). The germline V and J ends were trimmed by 1 base and 4 bases, with 11 bases remaining between them. The germline V gene encodes CDR1 LGHNA and CDR2 YNFKEQ. The CDR3 consists of 15 residues. The CDR3 sequence is CASSQVSGPNQPQHF. The CDR3 nucleotides are TGTGCCAGCAGCCAAGTCTCGGGGCCAAATCAGCCCCAGCATTTT.

In regard to this clone: The same CDR3 arises from other DNA sequences in this sample as well. The rearrangement uses TRBV29-1 and TRBJ2-5; tentatively, D is TRBD1 (5 bases). Trimming shortened V by 6 bases and J by 4 bases, and 6 bases separated the two germline ends. In germline, CDR1 is SQVTM, CDR2 ANQGSEA. The CDR3 is made up of 10 amino acids. CDR3 in amino acids: CSVGPETQYF. Written as DNA, the CDR3 is TGCAGCGTGGGGCCAGAGACCCAGTACTTC.

A remark on this clone: Other DNA sequences from this sample encode an identical CDR3 as well. The gene calls are TRBV29-1 and TRBJ2-7; 9 nucleotides align to TRBD1. The V gene end was trimmed by 6 bases and the J gene end by 2 bases; junction bases not matched to a gene: 5. The germline CDR1 and CDR2 sequences are SQVTM and ANQGSEA. The CDR3 totals 13 residues. The CDR3 DNA sequence: TGCAGCGTGGGGACAGGGCTCACCTACGAGCAGTACTTC. Translating gives CSVGTGLTYEQYF.

V and J are TRBV7-3 and TRBJ1-1, with D possibly matching TRBD1 (5 bases). Germline V CDR1 and CDR2: SGHTA, FQGTGA. Trimming took 4 bases from V and 2 from J, leaving 11 bases between them. There are 14 residues in the CDR3. CDR3 protein: CASSSGTGNTEAFF. The CDR3 coding sequence is TGTGCCAGCAGCTCTGGGACGGGAAACACTGAAGCTTTCTTT.

The gene calls are TRBV5-6 and TRBJ1-2; D is undetermined. This CDR3 comprises 14 residues. The V and J ends lost 4 bases and 7 bases respectively, with 17 bases between them. Germline CDR1 reads SGHDT; CDR2 reads YYEEEE. In nucleotides, the CDR3 is TGTGCCAGCAGCCCGCTTGACCGAGGGAGTGGCTACACCTTC. Translated: CASSPLDRGSGYTF.

This clone occurred once. The chain employs TRBV30 and TRBJ2-7, with 8 nucleotides matching TRBD1. Per germline, CDR1 GTSNPN and CDR2 SVGIG (reference sequence). The CDR3 is 13 amino acids. V shed 5 bases, J shed 6 bases, and the junction held 9 bases outside the gene matches. CDR3: CAWRQGAGAEQYF. The CDR3 coding sequence is TGTGCCTGGCGGCAGGGGGCGGGCGCCGAGCAGTACTTC.

The chain recombines TRBV30 with TRBJ2-7, with 7 bases matching TRBD1. J was trimmed by 4 bases and V by 2 bases; bases with no gene match: 5. This CDR3 has 13 residues. Germline V lookup: CDR1 GTSNPN, CDR2 SVGIG (reference sequence). CDR3 DNA sequence: TGTGCCTGGAGTAGGCAGGGGGAATACGAGCAGTACTTC. Translation gives CAWSRQGEYEQYF.

This clone was observed once. The chain links TRBV29-1 to TRBJ1-2; the D gene is possibly TRBD1 (6 bases). The CDR3 runs 12 residues. The germline V gene has CDR1 SQVTM and CDR2 ANQGSEA. Trimming shortened V by 4 bases and J by 5 bases, and 11 bases separated the two germline ends. In nucleotides, the CDR3 is TGCAGCGTTGCCGGACAGTCGTATGGCTACACCTTC. This translates into CSVAGQSYGYTF. The entire variable domain, with the rest obtained from reference TRBV29-1 and TRBJ1-2, is as follows: SAVISQKPSRDICQRGTSLTIQCQVDSQVTMMFWYRQQPGQSLTLIATANQGSEATYESGFVIDKFPISRPNLTFSTLTVSNMSPEDSSIYLCSVAGQSYGYTFGSGTRLTVV.

The gene calls are TRBV30 and TRBJ2-3; TRBD1 is a possible D gene (6 bases). Germline V lookup: CDR1 GTSNPN, CDR2 SVGIG (reference sequence). V was shortened by 4 bases and J by 11 bases, with 16 bases between the two germline ends. The CDR3 is 12 amino acids. In nucleotides, the CDR3 is TGTGCCTGGAAACTACAGGGTATAGAGCAGTATTTT. Translation: CAWKLQGIEQYF.

The chain combines TRBV27 with TRBJ2-7, with 11 bases aligning to TRBD1. V trimming: 8 bases; J trimming: 6 bases; junction bases outside the gene matches: 6. This CDR3 is 13 amino acids long. CDR1 and CDR2 from the germline V gene are MNHEY and SMNVEV (reference sequence). This CDR3 reads CASWTGGMVEQYF. The CDR3 coding sequence is TGTGCCAGCTGGACAGGGGGCATGGTCGAGCAGTACTTC.

The chain recombines TRBV5-1 with TRBJ2-7; no clear D gene. CDR1 is SGHRS and CDR2 is YFSETQ in the germline V gene. CDR3 length: 14 amino acids. V was cut by 0 bases and J by 3 bases, with 10 bases left in between. The CDR3 protein is CASSLAIQNYEQYF. The CDR3 coding sequence is TGCGCCAGCAGCTTGGCGATACAAAACTACGAGCAGTACTTC.

The genes are TRBV9 and TRBJ1-2; TRBD1 agrees at 7 bases. Germline values: CDR1 SGDLS, CDR2 YYNGEE. This CDR3 comprises 14 residues. Germline trimming cut 6 bases from V and 8 bases from J; bases unmatched to any gene: 13. The CDR3 here is CASTPTRGRDGYTF. As DNA, the CDR3 is TGTGCCAGCACTCCAACCAGGGGGAGGGACGGCTACACCTTC.

The chain carries TRBV7-6 and TRBJ2-5; tentatively, D is TRBD1 or TRBD2 (5 bases each). The CDR3 spans 15 residues. Trimming stripped 4 bases from V and 5 bases from J, with 17 bases between. Germline loops: CDR1 SGHVS, CDR2 FNYEAQ. This CDR3 is CASSSSGARWETQYF. DNA for the CDR3: TGTGCCAGCAGCTCCTCCGGGGCCCGTTGGGAGACCCAGTACTTC.

The chain uses TRBV7-2 and TRBJ1-2; possibly TRBD1 for D (6 bases). The CDR3 consists of 14 residues. Germline assignment: CDR1 SGHTA and CDR2 FQGNSA. The V gene lost 5 bases and the J gene lost 3 bases, with 13 bases spanning the gap. The CDR3 loop reads CASSLQGYDYGYTF. Written as DNA, the CDR3 is TGTGCCAGCAGCCTACAGGGCTACGACTATGGCTACACCTTC. The whole variable domain, filled in from reference TRBV7-2 and TRBJ1-2, reads GAGVSQSPSNKVTEKGKDVELRCDPISGHTALYWYRQSLGQGLEFLIYFQGNSAPDKSGLPSDRFSAERTGGSVSTLTIQRTQQEDSAVYLCASSLQGYDYGYTFGSGTRLTVV.

V and J are TRBV4-1 and TRBJ2-2; D not resolved. V was pared by 0 bases and J by 0 bases, with 8 bases between. Per the germline V gene, CDR1 is MGHRA and CDR2 is YSYEKL. The CDR3 is 16 amino acids. This chain's CDR3 is CASSQDRLTNTGELFF. For the CDR3, the DNA is TGCGCCAGCAGCCAAGATCGGCTTACGAACACCGGGGAGCTGTTTTTT.